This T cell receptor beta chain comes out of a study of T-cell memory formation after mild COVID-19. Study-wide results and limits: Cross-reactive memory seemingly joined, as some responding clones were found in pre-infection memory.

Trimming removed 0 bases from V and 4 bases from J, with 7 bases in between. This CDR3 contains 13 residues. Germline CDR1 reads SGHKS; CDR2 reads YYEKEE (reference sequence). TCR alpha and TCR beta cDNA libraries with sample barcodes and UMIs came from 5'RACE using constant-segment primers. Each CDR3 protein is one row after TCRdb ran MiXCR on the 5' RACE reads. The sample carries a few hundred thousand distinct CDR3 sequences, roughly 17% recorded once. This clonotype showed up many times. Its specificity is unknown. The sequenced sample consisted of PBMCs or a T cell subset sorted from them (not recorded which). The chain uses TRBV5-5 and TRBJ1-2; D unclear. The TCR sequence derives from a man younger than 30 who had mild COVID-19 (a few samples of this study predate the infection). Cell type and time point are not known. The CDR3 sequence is CASSLVGSYGYTF. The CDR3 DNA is TGTGCCAGCAGCTTGGTAGGGAGCTATGGCTACACCTTC.